Following are 26 T cell receptor beta chains from one sample sequenced in a study of vaccination and CD4 T cells after COVID-19. Treatment in this sample: roughly nine-day PBMC culture with coronavirus spike peptide pools or control peptides (ViraFEST assay). Sequencing of DNA taken from cultured CD4+ T cells relied on the Oncomine TCR Beta short-read assay. Via MiXCR, TCRdb re-called the PCR reads, giving one row per CDR3 protein. The sample has 12,000 to 15,000 distinct CDR3 sequences, nearly 35% seen once. For these TCRs, the target antigens are not known. Sequenced input: cultured CD4+ T cells from blood. These receptor sequences come from a human donor with COVID-19.

This clonotype has only a few counts. The rearrangement uses TRBV6-1 and TRBJ1-5; perhaps TRBD1 as D (6 bases). The CDR3 spans 13 residues. CDR1 and CDR2 from the germline V gene are MNHNS and SASEGT. V was shortened by 3 bases and J by 6 bases, with 9 bases between the two germline ends. The CDR3 here is CASSEGGAQPQHF. As DNA, the CDR3 is TGTGCCAGCAGTGAGGGGGGGGCTCAGCCCCAGCATTTT.

This clonotype was seen a handful of times. The rearrangement uses TRBV6-1 and TRBJ2-1; a possible D gene is TRBD1 (5 bases). This CDR3 contains 16 residues. CDR1 MNHNS and CDR2 SASEGT come from the germline V gene. V was trimmed by 2 bases and J by 7 bases, leaving 18 bases between them. CDR3 DNA: TGTGCCAGCAGTGAAAGGAGTAATGGGGCGAGGAATGAGCAGTTCTTC. It yields the protein CASSERSNGARNEQFF.

The chain is built from TRBV20-1 and TRBJ1-5; D remains unclear. The CDR3 extends over 14 amino acids. V lost 1 base and J lost 7, with 14 bases in between. Per the germline V gene, CDR1 is DFQATT and CDR2 is SNEGSKA (reference sequence). CDR3 sequence reads: CSARGDTMAQPQHF. In nucleotides, the CDR3 is TGCAGTGCTAGAGGTGACACAATGGCCCAGCCCCAGCATTTT.

This clonotype was observed a few times. The V gene is TRBV15, the J gene TRBJ2-7; TRBD2 is a possible D gene (6 bases). The germline V and J ends were trimmed by 1 base and 5 bases, with 6 bases remaining between them. Germline loops: CDR1 LNHNV, CDR2 YYDKDF (reference sequence). The CDR3 runs 12 residues. CDR3 DNA: TGTGCCACCAGCAGAGCGGGGGACGAGCAGTACTTC. Its translation: CATSRAGDEQYF. The whole variable domain, remainder taken from reference TRBV15 and TRBJ2-7, is DAMVIQNPRYQVTQFGKPVTLSCSQTLNHNVMYWYQQKSSQAPKLLFHYYDKDFNNEADTPDNFQSRRPNTSFCFLDIRSPGLGDTAMYLCATSRAGDEQYFGPGTRLTVT.

The chain couples TRBV3-1 to TRBJ2-3; D gene uncertain. CDR3 length: 13 residues. V lost 4 bases and J 6 bases, leaving 11 bases between the germline ends. Germline V lookup: CDR1 LGHDT, CDR2 YNNKEL (reference sequence). The CDR3: CASSLGTLDTQYF. The CDR3 DNA reads as TGTGCCAGCAGCCTGGGTACCTTGGATACGCAGTATTTT.

This chain links TRBV5-6 with TRBJ1-5; unclear D gene. Germline CDR1 reads SGHDT; CDR2 reads YYEEEE. V shed 0 bases and J shed 9 bases, with 7 bases lying between them. The length of the CDR3 is 12 residues. The CDR3 sequence is CASSLETGPQHF. The CDR3 nucleotides read TGTGCCAGCAGCTTGGAAACGGGGCCCCAGCATTTT.

The chain uses TRBV24-1 and TRBJ2-7; TRBD1 matches 11 bases. V lost 4 bases to trimming and J lost 5 bases; unmatched junction nucleotides: 6. CDR1 is KGHDR, CDR2 SFDVKD, per germline. The CDR3 spans 15 residues. This CDR3 reads CATSDSGQGADEQYF. The CDR3 DNA reads TGTGCCACCAGTGACTCCGGACAGGGGGCAGACGAGCAGTACTTC.

This clonotype has just a few counts. The CDR3 reads CASSGYQETQYF. In DNA, the CDR3 is TGTGCCAGCAGCGGGTACCAAGAGACCCAGTACTTC. The chain couples TRBV7-2 to TRBJ2-5; no clear D. The germline V gene encodes CDR1 SGHTA and CDR2 FQGNSA. There are 12 residues in the CDR3. The V end was cut by 5 bases, the J end by 0 bases, with 4 bases between.

The chain recombines TRBV25-1 with TRBJ1-2; 7 nucleotides agree with TRBD1. Trimming cost V 5 bases and J 6 bases; bases outside gene matches: 18. The CDR3 is made up of 17 amino acids. CDR1 MGHDK and CDR2 SYGVNS come from the germline V gene. The CDR3 region has the DNA TGTGCCAGCAGTCCCTCCAGGGGAGAGGACAGGTTGGATGGCTACACCTTC. Protein: CASSPSRGEDRLDGYTF.

The chain recombines TRBV5-1 with TRBJ2-5; 15 nucleotides align to TRBD2. The CDR3 length is 16 residues. Germline V lookup: CDR1 SGHRS, CDR2 YFSETQ. V shed 4 bases and J 2 bases; nucleotides not matched to a gene: 3. The CDR3 reads CASSIGTSGGQETQYF. The CDR3 coding sequence is TGCGCCAGCAGCATCGGGACTAGCGGGGGGCAAGAGACCCAGTACTTC. The complete variable domain, with remaining parts taken from reference TRBV5-1 and TRBJ2-5, reads KAGVTQTPRYLIKTRGQQVTLSCSPISGHRSVSWYQQTPGQGLQFLFEYFSETQRNKGNFPGRFSGRQFSNSRSEMNVSTLELGDSALYLCASSIGTSGGQETQYFGPGTRLLVL.

This chain uses TRBV20-1 with TRBJ1-1, with D perhaps matching TRBD1 (6 bases). Per germline, CDR1 DFQATT and CDR2 SNEGSKA (reference sequence). This CDR3 is built from 14 residues. The germline V and J ends were trimmed by 3 bases and 1 base, with 12 bases remaining between them. CDR3 sequence (DNA): TGCAGTGCTAGCGGGGGGCGCGGGAACACTGAAGCTTTCTTT. Its protein product is CSASGGRGNTEAFF.

The table lists this clonotype with a count of one. This sequence joins TRBV11-3 and TRBJ2-7; 8 bases agree with TRBD1. The CDR3 totals 17 residues. Germline loops: CDR1 SGHNT, CDR2 YENEEA. V was pared by 4 bases and J by 1 base, with 12 bases of the junction left unmatched. CDR3 amino acids: CASSSRRTGRYSYEQYF. The CDR3 coding sequence is TGTGCCAGCAGCTCAAGACGGACAGGGAGATATTCCTACGAGCAGTACTTC.

The CDR3 bases are TGTGCCAGCAGCAGCGGGGGGGGCCCCACAGATACGCAGTATTTT. This encodes CASSSGGGPTDTQYF. V is TRBV11-3 and J is TRBJ2-3; 10 nucleotides agree with TRBD2. Looked up from germline, CDR1 is SGHNT and CDR2 is YENEEA. The CDR3 runs 15 residues. V lost 5 bases, J lost 2 bases, and 4 bases stayed unmatched.

This chain uses TRBV7-8 with TRBJ1-4; 9 positions match TRBD1. Germline V gene lookup returns CDR1 SGHVS and CDR2 FQNEAQ. The CDR3 sequence is 17 residues long. With 0 bases clipped from V and 8 bases from J, the junction kept 10 bases outside the gene matches. CDR3 loop: CASSLAQLGTGREKLFF. The CDR3 region has the DNA TGTGCCAGCAGCTTAGCGCAGTTAGGGACAGGGCGGGAAAAACTGTTTTTT.

The V and J genes are TRBV6-1 and TRBJ1-2; D possibly corresponds to TRBD1 (6 bases). The germline gives CDR1 MNHNS, CDR2 SASEGT. Between the trimmed V and J ends, which lost 3 bases and 4 bases, there was a span of 9 bases. This CDR3 comprises 13 residues. The DNA of the CDR3 is TGTGCCAGCAGTGAGGGCAGGGGCTATGGCTACACCTTC. Its protein is CASSEGRGYGYTF.

This clonotype was found a few times. The V and J genes are TRBV7-9 and TRBJ2-7; 8 nucleotides agree with TRBD1. Germline assignment: CDR1 SEHNR and CDR2 FQNEAQ (reference sequence). Trimming cost V 4 bases and J 0 bases; bases outside gene matches: 11. This CDR3 contains 17 residues. In nucleotides, the CDR3 is TGTGCCAGCAGCTCTTCAGACAGGGGCGTCCCCTCCTACGAGCAGTACTTC. Translated, it gives CASSSSDRGVPSYEQYF.

The chain has TRBV30 and TRBJ1-2; TRBD1 matches 8 bases. CDR1 GTSNPN and CDR2 SVGIG come from the germline V gene (reference sequence). The V gene end was trimmed by 4 bases and the J gene end by 5 bases; junction bases not matched to a gene: 6. The CDR3 runs 13 residues. CDR3 in DNA: TGTGCCTGGACCGCGGGACAGGATTATGGCTACACCTTC. This sequence encodes CAWTAGQDYGYTF.

V usage is TRBV6-2 or TRBV6-3 and J usage is TRBJ1-5; 12 bases line up with TRBD1. CDR3 size: 16 residues. The J segment lost 6 bases and the V segment lost 9 bases, leaving 12 bases of the junction unmatched. Germline V gene data show CDR1 as MNHEY and CDR2 as SVGEGT. The CDR3 DNA is TGTGCCAGTGGGACCCCGGGACAGGGGGCGAGTCAGCCCCAGCATTTT. The encoded protein is CASGTPGQGASQPQHF.

This chain connects TRBV5-4 to TRBJ2-2, with 11 bases fitting TRBD2. The CDR3 covers 16 residues. Per germline, CDR1 SGHNT and CDR2 YYREEE (reference sequence). V gave up 0 bases and J gave up 5 bases; unmatched junction bases: 3. The CDR3 here is CASSLDASGGTGELFF. DNA for the CDR3: TGTGCCAGCAGCTTGGATGCTAGCGGGGGGACCGGGGAGCTGTTTTTT.

This clonotype was seen a handful of times. The CDR3 nucleotides are TGTGCCAGCAGTGTGGGAAGGGACAGGGAACACGGTTCACCCCTCCACTTT. Translation: CASSVGRDREHGSPLHF. The V and J genes are TRBV6-1 and TRBJ1-6; 9 bases match TRBD1. CDR1 is MNHNS, CDR2 SASEGT, per germline. The ends lost 4 bases at V and 9 bases at J; junction bases unmatched: 13. This CDR3 contains 17 residues.

CDR3 DNA: TGTGCCAGCAGAGGGACAGGGGGTATCACCGGGGAGCTGTTTTTT. The encoded protein is CASRGTGGITGELFF. The gene calls are TRBV6-1 and TRBJ2-2, with TRBD1 identical over 11 bases. Germline V gives CDR1 MNHNS, CDR2 SASEGT. V lost 6 bases, J lost 4 bases, and 4 bases stayed unmatched. There are 15 residues in the CDR3.

The rearrangement uses TRBV27 and TRBJ1-2; D gene uncertain. The CDR3 runs to 12 residues. Trimming removed 4 bases at V and 2 bases at J, with 5 bases between. Germline lookup yields CDR1 MNHEY and CDR2 SMNVEV (reference sequence). The CDR3, as DNA: TGTGCCAGCAGTTCACAGAACTATGGCTACACCTTC. It codes for CASSSQNYGYTF.

The chain couples TRBV18 to TRBJ1-1; D may be TRBD1 (6 bases). CDR3 length: 15 residues. Germline V gene lookup returns CDR1 KGHSH and CDR2 LQKENI. V was trimmed by 3 bases and J by 7 bases, leaving 18 bases between them. The CDR3: CASSPPNGGAVEAFF. The CDR3 region has the DNA TGTGCCAGCTCACCCCCGAATGGGGGCGCGGTTGAAGCTTTCTTT. Full variable domain (outside the CDR3, taken from reference TRBV18 and TRBJ1-1): NAGVMQNPRHLVRRRGQEARLRCSPMKGHSHVYWYRQLPEEGLKFMVYLQKENIIDESGMPKERFSAEFPKEGPSILRIQQVVRGDSAAYFCASSPPNGGAVEAFFGQGTRLTVV.

The chain combines TRBV7-8 with TRBJ2-5, with unresolved D. Germline CDR1 and CDR2: SGHVS and FQNEAQ. Trimming removed 1 base from V and 4 bases from J, with 4 bases in between. The CDR3 extends over 12 amino acids. In DNA, the CDR3 is TGTGCCAGCAGCTTAGTGGGAGAGACCCAGTACTTC. It encodes CASSLVGETQYF.

The rearrangement uses TRBV2 and TRBJ1-5; no clear D. V was shortened by 7 bases and J by 4 bases, with 14 bases between the two germline ends. Looked up from germline, CDR1 is SNHLY and CDR2 is FYNNEI. The CDR3 has 14 residues. The CDR3 loop reads CASMSAAANQPQHF. CDR3 bases: TGTGCCAGCATGTCGGCTGCGGCTAATCAGCCCCAGCATTTT. Complete variable domain (other parts from reference TRBV2 and TRBJ1-5): EPEVTQTPSHQVTQMGQEVILRCVPISNHLYFYWYRQILGQKVEFLVSFYNNEISEKSEIFDDQFSVERPDGSNFTLKIRSTKLEDSAMYFCASMSAAANQPQHFGDGTRLSIL.

The chain has TRBV7-2 and TRBJ1-1, with D hard to call. The germline V and J ends were trimmed by 5 bases and 9 bases, with 13 bases remaining between them. CDR1 is SGHTA, CDR2 FQGNSA, per germline. There are 12 residues in the CDR3. The CDR3 DNA follows: TGTGCCAGCAGCCCTAGACAAGCCCAAGCTTTCTTT. Its protein is CASSPRQAQAFF.